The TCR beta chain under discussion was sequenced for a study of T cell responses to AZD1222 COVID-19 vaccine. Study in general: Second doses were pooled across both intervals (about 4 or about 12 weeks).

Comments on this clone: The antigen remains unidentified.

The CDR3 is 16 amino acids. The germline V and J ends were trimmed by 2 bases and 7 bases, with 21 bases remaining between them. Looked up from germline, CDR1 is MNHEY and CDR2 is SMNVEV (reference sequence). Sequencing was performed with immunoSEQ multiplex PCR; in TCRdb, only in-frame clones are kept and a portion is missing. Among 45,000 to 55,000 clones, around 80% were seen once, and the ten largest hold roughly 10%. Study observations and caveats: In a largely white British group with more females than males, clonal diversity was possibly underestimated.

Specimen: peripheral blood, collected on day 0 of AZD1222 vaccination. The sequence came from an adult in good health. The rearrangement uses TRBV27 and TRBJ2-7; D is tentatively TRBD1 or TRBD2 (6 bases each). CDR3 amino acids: CASSLDGLRGLSEQYF. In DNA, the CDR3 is TGTGCCAGCAGTTTAGACGGACTCCGGGGGCTTAGTGAGCAGTACTTC.